This TCR beta chain was captured in a study of blood T cell repertoires in COVID-19. Across the whole study: Collection of acute and convalescent COVID-19 samples took place in the United States, Italy and Spain.

The assay was immunoSEQ multiplex PCR, and TCRdb's table has in-frame clones only and misses some. The sample shows approximately 190,000 clones, 84% of them seen only once. Trimming took 0 bases from V and 7 from J, leaving 9 bases between them. Germline CDR1 MNHEY, CDR2 SMNVEV (reference sequence). There are 13 residues in the CDR3. The source material was peripheral blood. This chain links TRBV27 with TRBJ1-2; possible D gene TRBD1, 6 bases. The TCR originated in a man between 25 and 39 years old with active or convalescent COVID-19. The CDR3 protein is CASSLSAGAGYTF. CDR3 bases: TGTGCCAGCAGTTTATCTGCGGGGGCTGGCTACACCTTC.